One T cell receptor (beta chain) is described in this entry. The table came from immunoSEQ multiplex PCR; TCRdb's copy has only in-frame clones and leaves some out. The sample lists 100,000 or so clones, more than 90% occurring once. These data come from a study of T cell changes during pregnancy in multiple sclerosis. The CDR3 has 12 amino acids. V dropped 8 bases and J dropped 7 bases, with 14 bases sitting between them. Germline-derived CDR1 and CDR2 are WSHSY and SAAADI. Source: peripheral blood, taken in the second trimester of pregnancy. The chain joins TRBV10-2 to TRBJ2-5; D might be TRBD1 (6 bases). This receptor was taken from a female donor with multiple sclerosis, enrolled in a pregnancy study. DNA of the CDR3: TGCGCCAGCCGACAGGAGATAGGGACCCAGTACTTC. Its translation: CASRQEIGTQYF.